What follows is one T cell receptor beta chain and its context. Its antigen remains unknown. The sample is drawn from a study of blood T cells in healthy people across ages. Points from the study as a whole: Diversity was higher, and naive CD4+ cells more numerous, in long-lived donors than in aged donors.

Sample-barcoded 5' priming and a J-beta primer mix drove a second PCR of roughly 7 to 11 cycles. In TCRdb, the 5' RACE reads were re-called with MiXCR into one record per CDR3 protein. The data contain some 1.8 million distinct CDR3 sequences, approximately 39% of them singletons. The CDR3 sequence is 13 residues long. The trim removed 7 bases at V and 5 bases at J, leaving 10 bases unmatched. Per the germline V gene, CDR1 is SQVTM and CDR2 is ANQGSEA. The source material was blood. The J gene is TRBJ1-2, the V gene TRBV29-1; 7 bases are shared with TRBD1. The source is a human donor in good health. The CDR3, as DNA: TGCAGCGCTGACAGGGAGGAAATTTATGGCTACACCTTC. Amino acids: CSADREEIYGYTF.